The 2 T cell receptor beta chains reported below all come from one sample, sequenced in a study of cytomegalovirus exposure and HLA in healthy donors. PCR was performed using 60 Vbeta and 13 Jbeta primers. Method: immunoSEQ multiplex PCR; TCRdb's copy keeps in-frame clones and lacks some. The data show fewer than 130,000 clones, with 86% seen just once and approximately 2% held by the top ten. The specimen was PBMCs. The receptors were gathered from a man between 35 and 55 years old in good health and CMV-seronegative.

The chain couples TRBV7-9 to TRBJ2-2, with a possible D match to TRBD2 (5 bases). CDR3 length: 13 residues. Trimming removed 5 bases at V and 4 bases at J, with 8 bases between. Per germline, CDR1 SEHNR and CDR2 FQNEAQ (reference sequence). The CDR3 spells CASSHEGTGELFF. CDR3 sequence (DNA): TGTGCCAGCAGCCACGAGGGCACCGGGGAGCTGTTTTTT.

This clone appeared a single time. The genes are TRBV7-2 and TRBJ1-4; TRBD1 matches 7 bases. Germline lookup yields CDR1 SGHTA and CDR2 FQGNSA. There are 17 residues in the CDR3. The V gene end was trimmed by 1 base and the J gene end by 0 bases; junction bases not matched to a gene: 5. The CDR3 DNA follows: TGTGCCAGCAGCTTAGTCGGGACAGCAACAACTAATGAAAAACTGTTTTTT. Amino acids: CASSLVGTATTNEKLFF.